This entry is about one TCR beta chain. Its recognized antigen is unknown. The input lacks base qualities; no much larger clone sits a single base away. Whole blood was collected in K2EDTA tubes by collaborating institutions according to the institutions' own protocols. For TCRbeta analysis, collaborators shipped samples as frozen whole blood, isolated PBMCs, or DNA extracted from either of those sample types. The immunoSEQ Assay, a bias-controlled multiplex PCR, was used to amplify TCRbeta CDR3 regions from genomic DNA. In the authors' own workflow: Nucleated cell counts per sample were estimated from amplification of reference gene primers within the assay. To quantify the absolute abundance of each unique TCRbeta CDR3 rearrangement, sequence reads were collapsed and filtered. Productive Simpson clonality was computed per sample as the square root of Simpson's diversity index over productive rearrangements. Sourced from immuneACCESS, this table was stored by TCRdb with only in-frame sequences that have V and J called. A share of the clones is absent; for the studies checked, an unresolved V gene accounts for under half, and the remainder has no known explanation. V and J calls and clone size are copied from that table; D and trimming were computed from the DNA. The sample profile shows tens of thousands of clones; approximately 79% of them were found once. The ten biggest clones cover about 32% of the sample.

This sample was included in a study of blood T cell repertoires in COVID-19 (dated by TCRdb to the early 2020s). For context, the study as a whole: Collaborator samples came from the United States, Italy and Spain and covered acute and convalescent phases of COVID-19. The material from the prospective study consisted of cDNA or gDNA derived from T cells, B-cell-depleted T cells, or PBMCs. Deeply sampled blood TCRbeta repertoires from subjects exposed to, actively infected with, or recovered from COVID-19 were included in the dataset. The repertoires were made available in a free public database intended to serve as a resource for research on the immune response to SARS-CoV-2. The samples were drawn from two sources: the first 160 participants of the ongoing ImmuneRACE study, and 1,254 subjects contributed by 6 global collaborators. A de-identified subject ID, COVID-19 status, age in years and sex were almost always included in the sample metadata. Where HLA class I and class II types were available, the types were taken from metadata supplied by the sample provider, not from assay-based typing.

General study outcomes and caveats: The amount of clinical and demographic metadata varied by source and participant and was provided uncurated.

This TCR came from a human donor in a cohort sampled during active COVID-19. Sequencing was done on a sample of peripheral blood.

CDR3 sequence: CASREAPSSYEQYF. The DNA is as follows: TGTGCCAGCCGGGAGGCCCCTAGCTCCTACGAGCAGTACTTC. The chain is encoded by TRBV2 joined to TRBJ2-7; 7 bases in the middle match TRBD2. Spanning cysteine to phenylalanine, the CDR3 consists of 14 amino acids. The only DNA kept is the CDR3, 42 bases in frame from the first base. V ends up 8 bases short and J 0 bases short, with an unmatched junction base count of 7. The germline V gene sets CDR1 to SNHLY and CDR2 to FYNNEI.